The source of this T cell receptor (beta chain) is a study of T-cell reconstitution after alpha-beta-depleted transplantation in children. TCRbeta library construction was performed incorporating unique molecular identifiers. MiXCR, run by TCRdb on the PCR reads, gives a single entry per CDR3 protein. The sample shows around 500,000 distinct CDR3 sequences, 23% of them seen only once. Study findings and constraints: Roughly two months post-transplant, alpha-beta T cells reportedly originated from several hundred graft clones that had expanded.

The table lists this clonotype with a few counts. The antigen remains unidentified. Trimming cost V 0 bases and J 8 bases, with 20 bases left between them. Germline lookup yields CDR1 SGHTA and CDR2 FQGNSA. This CDR3 contains 17 residues. The source of this sequence is a boy younger than two who had a stem cell transplant for acute myeloid leukemia, so the T cells may come from the graft donor. This sequence joins TRBV7-2 and TRBJ2-4, with a weak D call TRBD1 (6 bases). The sample here was PBMCs, mostly from graft donor cells, taken 360 days after TCRalphabeta/CD19-depleted stem cell transplant. As DNA, the CDR3 is TGTGCCAGCAGCTTAGCGTCTTTGATAGGGGGAATAGACATTCAGTACTTC. Translation: CASSLASLIGGIDIQYF.